This passage covers 9 T cell receptor beta chains from one sample sequenced in a study of blood T cell repertoires in COVID-19 (dated by TCRdb to about 2020). The library came from the immunoSEQ multiplex PCR assay. The table was pulled from immuneACCESS by TCRdb, which kept in-frame rearrangements only. Such tables lose some clones; where checked, under half of the loss comes from unresolved V genes, and the rest has no known cause. Present in this sample are a few hundred thousand clones, 80% to 90% of which were seen just once. The ten largest clones capture 1.4% of the sample. Sample: peripheral blood. The receptors come from a middle-aged woman who had recovered from COVID-19.

The J gene is TRBJ2-5, the V gene TRBV6-5; maybe TRBD2 (5 bases). This CDR3 spans 15 amino acids. V was clipped by 2 bases and J by 5 bases, with 15 bases between them. Looked up from germline, CDR1 is MNHEY and CDR2 is SVGAGI. The DNA for the CDR3 is TGTGCCAGCAGTTACGGGTTGGACTCTTCGGAGACCCAGTACTTC. Translated: CASSYGLDSSETQYF.

V and J are TRBV5-1 and TRBJ1-2; a possible D gene is TRBD1 (5 bases). The CDR3 runs to 15 residues. Trimming removed 0 bases from V and 0 bases from J, with 9 bases in between. Germline-derived CDR1 and CDR2 are SGHRS and YFSETQ. In DNA form, the CDR3 reads TGCGCCAGCAGCTTGGTAGGGGAAGCTAACTATGGCTACACCTTC. Its protein is CASSLVGEANYGYTF.

The chain employs TRBV19 and TRBJ1-5, with TRBD1 identical over 10 bases. This CDR3 is 16 amino acids long. Germline lookup yields CDR1 LNHDA and CDR2 SQIVND (reference sequence). The junction had 9 bases not matched to a gene; V was cut back by 4 bases and J by 6 bases. Written as DNA, the CDR3 is TGTGCCAGTAGTAAGTGGACAGGGGGTGAATTTCAGCCCCAGCATTTT. Its translation is CASSKWTGGEFQPQHF.

The chain links TRBV7-9 to TRBJ1-1; D may be TRBD1 (6 bases). CDR3 length: 13 residues. Trimming shortened V by 5 bases and J by 11 bases, and 18 bases separated the two germline ends. Germline V gene sequence: CDR1 SEHNR, CDR2 FQNEAQ (reference sequence). CDR3 bases: TGTGCCAGCAGCCGCGGGGGTTCTCAGGGGGCTTTCTTT. Translation: CASSRGGSQGAFF. The full variable domain, with the rest looked up from reference TRBV7-9 and TRBJ1-1, is DTGVSQNPRHKITKRGQNVTFRCDPISEHNRLYWYRQTLGQGPEFLTYFQNEAQLEKSRLLSDRFSAERPKGSFSTLEIQRTEQGDSAMYLCASSRGGSQGAFFGQGTRLTVV.

J is TRBJ2-1 and V is TRBV7-2; TRBD2 matches at 7 bases. The CDR3 is 14 residues long. The germline gives CDR1 SGHTA, CDR2 FQGNSA. With V trimmed by 5 bases and J by 3 bases, 4 bases remained unmatched. In nucleotides, the CDR3 is TGTGCCAGCAGCCGCGAGCGGGGCTACAATGAGCAGTTCTTC. This encodes CASSRERGYNEQFF.

This clone has only a few counts. The sample has other DNA sequences that encode this CDR3 too. The chain combines TRBV5-4 with TRBJ1-2; a weak D match, TRBD1 (5 bases). Germline V gene data show CDR1 as SGHNT and CDR2 as YYREEE (reference sequence). V lost 5 bases and J 4 bases, leaving 9 bases between the germline ends. This CDR3 has 12 residues. The CDR3 nucleotides read TGTGCCAGCAGTTCCGACAGCTATGGCTACACCTTC. Translation: CASSSDSYGYTF. The full variable domain, its missing parts supplied by reference TRBV5-4 and TRBJ1-2, is ETGVTQSPTHLIKTRGQQVTLRCSSQSGHNTVSWYQQALGQGPQFIFQYYREEENGRGNFPPRFSGLQFPNYSSELNVNALELDDSALYLCASSSDSYGYTFGSGTRLTVV.

CDR3 DNA sequence: TGTGCCTGGACCCGGGACAGGGTGGAGAATACCGGGGAGCTGTTTTTT. Protein product: CAWTRDRVENTGELFF. The chain combines TRBV30 with TRBJ2-2; 9 bases agree with TRBD1. V lost 4 bases, J lost 5 bases, and 11 bases stayed unmatched. Germline V gene sequence: CDR1 GTSNPN, CDR2 SVGIG (reference sequence). This CDR3 region has 16 residues.

The CDR3 DNA reads as TGTGCCAGCAGCTTGGGGCTAGGGAGCTCCTACAATGAGCAGTTCTTC. It codes for CASSLGLGSSYNEQFF. V and J are TRBV5-4 and TRBJ2-1, with D maybe TRBD2 (5 bases). The V gene lost 0 bases and the J gene lost 0 bases, with 10 bases spanning the gap. The CDR3 extends over 16 amino acids. Germline loops: CDR1 SGHNT, CDR2 YYREEE (reference sequence). The variable domain in full, completed from reference TRBV5-4 and TRBJ2-1, reads ETGVTQSPTHLIKTRGQQVTLRCSSQSGHNTVSWYQQALGQGPQFIFQYYREEENGRGNFPPRFSGLQFPNYSSELNVNALELDDSALYLCASSLGLGSSYNEQFFGPGTRLTVL.

J is TRBJ1-4 and V is TRBV13; 7 bases map to TRBD1. CDR1 and CDR2 from the germline V gene are PRHDT and FYEKMQ (reference sequence). The CDR3 is 14 amino acids. V dropped 5 bases and J dropped 4; count of bases not matched to a gene: 4. In DNA form, the CDR3 reads TGTGCCAGCAGCGACCGGGACAGTAATGAAAAACTGTTTTTT. This translates into CASSDRDSNEKLFF.